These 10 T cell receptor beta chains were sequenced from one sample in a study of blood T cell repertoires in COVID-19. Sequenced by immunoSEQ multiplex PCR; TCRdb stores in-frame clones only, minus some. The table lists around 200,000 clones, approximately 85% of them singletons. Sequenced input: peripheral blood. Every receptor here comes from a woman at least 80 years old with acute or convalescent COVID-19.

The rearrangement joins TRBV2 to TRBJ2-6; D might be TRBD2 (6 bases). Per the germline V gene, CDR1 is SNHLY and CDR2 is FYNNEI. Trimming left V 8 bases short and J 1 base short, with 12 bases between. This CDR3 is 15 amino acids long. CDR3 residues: CASDLGGSGANVLTF. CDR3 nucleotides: TGTGCCAGCGATTTGGGAGGATCTGGGGCCAACGTCCTGACTTTC.

The CDR3 nucleotides are TGTGCCAGCAGCCCCAATAGCGGAGACAATGAGCAGTTCTTC. Translated, it gives CASSPNSGDNEQFF. The gene calls are TRBV11-3 and TRBJ2-1; tentatively, D is TRBD2 (6 bases). Trimming pared 5 bases from V and 5 bases from J, leaving 13 bases between. The germline V gene has CDR1 SGHNT and CDR2 YENEEA. This CDR3 is 14 amino acids long.

In DNA form, the CDR3 reads TGTGCCAGCAGCCCCGGACAGGGCTATGGCTACACCTTC. This codes for CASSPGQGYGYTF. The chain employs TRBV12-3 or TRBV12-4 and TRBJ1-2; TRBD1 matches 8 bases. Losses at the gene ends were 6 bases for V and 4 bases for J; bases not matched to a gene: 4. The CDR3 covers 13 residues.

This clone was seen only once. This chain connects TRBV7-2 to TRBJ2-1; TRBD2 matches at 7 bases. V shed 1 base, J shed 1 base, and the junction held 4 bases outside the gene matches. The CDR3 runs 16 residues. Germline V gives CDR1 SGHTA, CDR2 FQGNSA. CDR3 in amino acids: CASSLDRLASYNEQFF. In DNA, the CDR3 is TGTGCCAGCAGCTTAGACCGACTAGCATCCTACAATGAGCAGTTCTTC.

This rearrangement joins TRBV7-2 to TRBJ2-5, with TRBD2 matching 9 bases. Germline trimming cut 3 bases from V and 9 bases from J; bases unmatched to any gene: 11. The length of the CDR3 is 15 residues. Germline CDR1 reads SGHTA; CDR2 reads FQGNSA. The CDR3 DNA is TGTGCCAGCAGCTTCCAGACTAGCGGTCCGGGGGCCCAGTACTTC. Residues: CASSFQTSGPGAQYF.

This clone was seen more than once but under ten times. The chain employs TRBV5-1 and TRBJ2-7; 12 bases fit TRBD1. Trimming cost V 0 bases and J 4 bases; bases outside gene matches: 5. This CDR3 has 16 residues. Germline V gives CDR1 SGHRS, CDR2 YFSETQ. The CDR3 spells CASSLVTGQGAYEQYF. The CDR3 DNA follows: TGCGCCAGCAGCTTGGTCACGGGACAGGGGGCATACGAGCAGTACTTC.

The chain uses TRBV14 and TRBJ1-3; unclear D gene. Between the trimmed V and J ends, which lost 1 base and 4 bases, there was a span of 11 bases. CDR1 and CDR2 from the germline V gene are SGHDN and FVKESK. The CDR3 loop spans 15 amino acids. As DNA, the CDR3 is TGTGCCAGCAGCCAAGGGCGGGTATCCGGAAACACCATATATTTT. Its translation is CASSQGRVSGNTIYF.

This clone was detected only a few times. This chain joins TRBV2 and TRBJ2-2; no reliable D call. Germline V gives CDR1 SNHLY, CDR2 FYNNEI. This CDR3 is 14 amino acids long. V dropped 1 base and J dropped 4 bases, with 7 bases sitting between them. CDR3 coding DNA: TGTGCCAGCAGTGAAGGTGTAGCCACCGGGGAGCTGTTTTTT. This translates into CASSEGVATGELFF. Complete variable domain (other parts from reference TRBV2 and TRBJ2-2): EPEVTQTPSHQVTQMGQEVILRCVPISNHLYFYWYRQILGQKVEFLVSFYNNEISEKSEIFDDQFSVERPDGSNFTLKIRSTKLEDSAMYFCASSEGVATGELFFGEGSRLTVL.

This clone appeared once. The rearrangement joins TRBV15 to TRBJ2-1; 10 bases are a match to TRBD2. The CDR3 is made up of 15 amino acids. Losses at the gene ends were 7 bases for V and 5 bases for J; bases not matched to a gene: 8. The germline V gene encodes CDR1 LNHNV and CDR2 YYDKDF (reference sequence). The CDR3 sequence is CATTSGLARNNEQFF. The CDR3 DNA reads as TGTGCCACCACCTCGGGACTAGCGCGAAACAATGAGCAGTTCTTC.

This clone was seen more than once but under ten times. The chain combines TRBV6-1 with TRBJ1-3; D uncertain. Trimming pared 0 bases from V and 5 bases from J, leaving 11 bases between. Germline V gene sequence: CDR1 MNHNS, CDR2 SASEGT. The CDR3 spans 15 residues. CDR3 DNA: TGTGCCAGCAGTGAAGCTGGGCCGCGACGAAACACCATATATTTT. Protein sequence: CASSEAGPRRNTIYF.